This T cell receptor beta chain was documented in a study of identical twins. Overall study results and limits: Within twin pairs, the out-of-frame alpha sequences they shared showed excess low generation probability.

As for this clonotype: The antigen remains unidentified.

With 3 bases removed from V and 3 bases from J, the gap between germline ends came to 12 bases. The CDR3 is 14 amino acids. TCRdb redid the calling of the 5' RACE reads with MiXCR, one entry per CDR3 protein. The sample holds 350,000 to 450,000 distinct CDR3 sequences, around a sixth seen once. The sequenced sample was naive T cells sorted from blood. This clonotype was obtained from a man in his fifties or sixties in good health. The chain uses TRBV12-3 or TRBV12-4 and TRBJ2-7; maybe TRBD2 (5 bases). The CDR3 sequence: CASSFLADIYEQYF. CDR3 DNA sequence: TGTGCCAGCAGTTTTCTAGCAGACATCTACGAGCAGTACTTC.